One sample yielded the 26 T cell receptor beta chains listed below, sequenced in a study of cytomegalovirus exposure and HLA in healthy donors. TCRdb's table, derived via immunoSEQ multiplex PCR, lists solely in-frame clones and lacks some. The data hold approximately 260,000 clones, with approximately 83% observed a single time. Material: PBMCs. Receptors were obtained from a woman younger than 35 in good health and CMV-seronegative.

The V call is TRBV27, the J call TRBJ2-2; 8 bases are shared with TRBD2. This CDR3 contains 16 residues. Germline CDR1 reads MNHEY; CDR2 reads SMNVEV (reference sequence). V lost 8 bases, J lost 6 bases, and 14 bases stayed unmatched. CDR3 residues: CASSTRPGLGSGELFF. Written as DNA, the CDR3 is TGTGCCAGCTCTACCCGCCCGGGACTAGGATCCGGGGAGCTGTTTTTT.

DNA for the CDR3: TGTGCCAGCAGCCCTCTGACAGGTTATAGCAATCAGCCCCAGCATTTT. Translating gives CASSPLTGYSNQPQHF. This rearrangement joins TRBV27 to TRBJ1-5; D is perhaps TRBD1 (6 bases). Germline values: CDR1 MNHEY, CDR2 SMNVEV (reference sequence). The germline V and J ends were trimmed by 6 bases and 0 bases, with 15 bases remaining between them. CDR3 length equals 16 residues.

This chain joins TRBV27 and TRBJ2-2, with 9 positions matching TRBD1. After removal of 2 bases from V and 6 bases from J, the junction contained 7 bases not matched to a gene. The V gene's germline CDR1 is MNHEY and CDR2 SMNVEV (reference sequence). CDR3 length: 16 residues. The CDR3 bases are TGTGCCAGCAGTTTAAGTGGGACAGGGTGGGCCGGGGAGCTGTTTTTT. It specifies CASSLSGTGWAGELFF.

The V gene is TRBV6-5, the J gene TRBJ2-5; the match to TRBD1 covers 9 bases. CDR3 size: 13 residues. V was pared by 6 bases and J by 5 bases, with 4 bases of the junction left unmatched. Germline CDR1 MNHEY, CDR2 SVGAGI. CDR3 region: CASRKQGAETQYF. As DNA, the CDR3 is TGTGCCAGCAGAAAACAGGGGGCCGAGACCCAGTACTTC.

A few counts support this clone. The CDR3 here is CAYTGNTEAFF. CDR3 bases: TGTGCCTACACAGGGAACACTGAAGCTTTCTTT. This chain links TRBV30 with TRBJ1-1; D is possibly TRBD1 (5 bases). Trimming took 7 bases from V and 1 from J, leaving 7 bases between them. Germline V gene lookup returns CDR1 GTSNPN and CDR2 SVGIG (reference sequence). The CDR3 is 11 amino acids.

The count of this clone is one. The chain combines TRBV7-2 with TRBJ1-5; TRBD1 agrees at 9 bases. V was pared by 1 base and J by 4 bases, with 8 bases of the junction left unmatched. This CDR3 is built from 17 residues. CDR1 and CDR2 (germline): SGHTA, FQGNSA. CDR3 region: CASSLVGGQGGNQPQHF. In nucleotides, the CDR3 is TGTGCCAGCAGCTTAGTGGGGGGACAGGGCGGAAATCAGCCCCAGCATTTT.

V and J are TRBV25-1 and TRBJ2-7; possibly TRBD1 for D (6 bases). Germline V lookup: CDR1 MGHDK, CDR2 SYGVNS. V lost 10 bases and J 7 bases, leaving 11 bases between the germline ends. This CDR3 has 10 residues. Written as DNA, the CDR3 is TGTGCCACCCAGGGGTGGGAGCAGTACTTC. Residues: CATQGWEQYF.

As DNA, the CDR3 is TGTGCCAGCAGCGTTCGACAGGCCCTAGCTAATGAAAAACTGTTTTTT. Its protein product is CASSVRQALANEKLFF. The chain is built from TRBV7-2 and TRBJ1-4; D possibly corresponds to TRBD1 (6 bases). V lost 5 bases and J lost 3, with 16 bases in between. CDR3 length equals 16 residues. Germline assignment: CDR1 SGHTA and CDR2 FQGNSA.

The chain combines TRBV18 with TRBJ1-1, with unresolved D. V lost 0 bases, J lost 0 bases, and 11 bases lay in between. The germline CDR1 and CDR2 sequences are KGHSH and LQKENI. The CDR3 length is 16 residues. The DNA for the CDR3 is TGTGCCAGCTCACCACCCTCTGGGCGTGTGAACACTGAAGCTTTCTTT. It codes for CASSPPSGRVNTEAFF.

This chain connects TRBV4-1 to TRBJ1-2; D is unresolved. The germline gives CDR1 MGHRA, CDR2 YSYEKL. The CDR3 covers 14 residues. V was clipped by 5 bases and J by 7 bases, with 17 bases between them. CDR3 amino acids: CASSVHRKGAGYTF. The CDR3 nucleotides read TGCGCCAGCAGCGTACACAGAAAAGGTGCTGGCTACACCTTC.

The chain carries TRBV11-3 and TRBJ1-1; D may be TRBD1 (6 bases). Germline CDR1 reads SGHNT; CDR2 reads YENEEA. Trimming pared 5 bases from V and 1 base from J, leaving 14 bases between. There are 15 residues in the CDR3. CDR3 in amino acids: CASSPRRGANTEAFF. CDR3 DNA: TGTGCCAGCAGCCCCCGGCGGGGGGCGAACACTGAAGCTTTCTTT. The complete variable domain, with remaining parts taken from reference TRBV11-3 and TRBJ1-1, reads EAGVVQSPRYKIIEKKQPVAFWCNPISGHNTLYWYLQNLGQGPELLIRYENEEAVDDSQLPKDRFSAERLKGVDSTLKIQPAELGDSAVYLCASSPRRGANTEAFFGQGTRLTVV.

J is TRBJ1-1 and V is TRBV25-1, with D possibly matching TRBD1 (5 bases). The V end was cut by 7 bases, the J end by 3 bases, with 21 bases between. The CDR3 is 16 amino acids. Germline-derived CDR1 and CDR2 are MGHDK and SYGVNS. This CDR3 reads CASTRGEGRSDTEAFF. In nucleotides, the CDR3 is TGTGCCAGCACCCGAGGGGAGGGCCGGTCAGACACTGAAGCTTTCTTT.

The chain combines TRBV2 with TRBJ1-1, with no clear D. Trimming stripped 6 bases from V and 0 bases from J, with 5 bases between. CDR1 and CDR2 (germline): SNHLY, FYNNEI. The CDR3 has 12 amino acids. CDR3 DNA sequence: TGTGCCAGCAGCATAGTGAACACTGAAGCTTTCTTT. Its translation: CASSIVNTEAFF.

The chain carries TRBV7-6 and TRBJ2-7; maybe TRBD2 (5 bases). V was cut by 5 bases and J by 3 bases, with 17 bases left in between. The CDR3 contains 15 residues. From germline, CDR1 is SGHVS and CDR2 FNYEAQ. CDR3 sequence reads: CASSPSQGLDYEQYF. CDR3 DNA: TGTGCCAGCAGCCCCTCCCAAGGACTCGACTACGAGCAGTACTTC.

The chain joins TRBV30 to TRBJ2-5; D perhaps matches TRBD1 (5 bases). The CDR3 is 12 residues long. The germline V and J ends were trimmed by 4 bases and 4 bases, with 10 bases remaining between them. Germline CDR1 reads GTSNPN; CDR2 reads SVGIG (reference sequence). In nucleotides, the CDR3 is TGTGCCTGGACAGGGTCGGGAGAGACCCAGTACTTC. Protein product: CAWTGSGETQYF.

V gene TRBV11-2 combines with J gene TRBJ2-1; TRBD1 matches at 7 bases. This CDR3 has 16 amino acids. The V segment lost 5 bases and the J segment 0 bases; nucleotides outside the gene matches: 7. Germline V gene data show CDR1 as SGHAT and CDR2 as FQNNGV. CDR3 in DNA: TGTGCCAGCAGCCTGGGACAGCTCCCCTCCTACAATGAGCAGTTCTTC. This sequence encodes CASSLGQLPSYNEQFF.

V usage is TRBV9 and J usage is TRBJ2-6; D may be TRBD1 (5 bases). The CDR3 is made up of 14 amino acids. Germline CDR1 reads SGDLS; CDR2 reads YYNGEE. The V end lost 0 bases, the J end lost 8 bases, and 9 bases lay between the germline ends. DNA for the CDR3: TGTGCCAGCAGCGTAGAGCCAGGGACCAACGTCCTGACTTTC. It specifies CASSVEPGTNVLTF. Looking up the rest from reference TRBV9 and TRBJ2-6 gives the full variable domain: DSGVTQTPKHLITATGQRVTLRCSPRSGDLSVYWYQQSLDQGLQFLIQYYNGEERAKGNILERFSAQQFPDLHSELNLSSLELGDSALYFCASSVEPGTNVLTFGAGSRLTVL.

This chain uses TRBV7-9 with TRBJ2-3, with D perhaps TRBD1 (5 bases). The V and J ends lost 8 bases and 5 bases respectively, with 8 bases between them. The V gene's germline CDR1 is SEHNR and CDR2 FQNEAQ (reference sequence). The CDR3 contains 11 residues. DNA of the CDR3: TGTGCCAGCCCTCAGGGAGATACGCAGTATTTT. It encodes CASPQGDTQYF.

This clone came up once. The chain recombines TRBV6-5 with TRBJ2-3; TRBD2 matches at 12 bases. The CDR3 sequence is 15 residues long. After removal of 4 bases from V and 6 bases from J, the junction contained 5 bases not matched to a gene. Looked up from germline, CDR1 is MNHEY and CDR2 is SVGAGI. The CDR3 DNA is TGTGCCAGCAGTTTCCGACTAGCGGGGGAGGATACGCAGTATTTT. Protein: CASSFRLAGEDTQYF.

The chain employs TRBV2 and TRBJ2-1; 15 bases fit TRBD2. This CDR3 contains 19 residues. The V segment lost 0 bases and the J segment 1 base; nucleotides outside the gene matches: 4. The germline V gene encodes CDR1 SNHLY and CDR2 FYNNEI. The CDR3 here is CASSEAGLAGGFSYNEQFF. The CDR3 DNA reads as TGTGCCAGCAGTGAAGCGGGACTAGCGGGAGGATTTTCCTACAATGAGCAGTTCTTC.

A remark on this clone: The junction shows a germline mismatch at one end, possibly a read error. The chain uses TRBV7-7 and TRBJ2-3; TRBD2 matches at 8 bases. This CDR3 contains 15 residues. Germline lookup yields CDR1 SSHAT and CDR2 FNYEAQ (reference sequence). CDR3 nucleotides: TGTGCTAGCAGCCCCGGGACGGGAGGGACAGATACGCAGTATTTT. Translation: CASSPGTGGTDTQYF.

The chain has TRBV11-2 and TRBJ1-2; the D is unclear. The CDR3 extends over 13 amino acids. Germline CDR1 is SGHAT and CDR2 is FQNNGV. Trimming removed 1 base at V and 7 bases at J, with 10 bases between. CDR3 in DNA: TGTGCCAGCAGCTTAGTACGCGACTCTGGCTACACCTTC. Translated: CASSLVRDSGYTF.

The rearrangement joins TRBV7-3 to TRBJ1-2; 9 positions match TRBD1. The CDR3 totals 14 residues. CDR1 and CDR2 (germline): SGHTA, FQGTGA. Trimming cost V 5 bases and J 4 bases; bases outside gene matches: 5. CDR3 sequence reads: CASSAETGGYGYTF. The CDR3 DNA reads TGTGCCAGCAGCGCCGAGACAGGGGGCTATGGCTACACCTTC.

This clone was seen a single time. V gene TRBV5-1 combines with J gene TRBJ2-1; tentative D call: TRBD1 (5 bases). V was trimmed by 8 bases and J by 1 base, leaving 10 bases between them. CDR1 and CDR2 (germline): SGHRS, YFSETQ. The CDR3 is 13 residues long. This CDR3 is CASSTESYNEQFF. The CDR3 DNA reads as TGCGCCAGTTCGACAGAATCCTACAATGAGCAGTTCTTC.

V usage is TRBV27 and J usage is TRBJ2-1; 13 positions match TRBD2. J lost 6 bases, V lost 5 bases, and 4 bases had no gene match. CDR3 length: 15 amino acids. From germline, CDR1 is MNHEY and CDR2 SMNVEV (reference sequence). CDR3 DNA: TGTGCCAGCAGTCCACTAGCGGGAGGGATCAATGAGCAGTTCTTC. Its protein product is CASSPLAGGINEQFF.

The chain combines TRBV27 with TRBJ2-7; D may be TRBD2 (6 bases). Germline V lookup: CDR1 MNHEY, CDR2 SMNVEV (reference sequence). The CDR3 is 13 residues long. Trimming pared 3 bases from V and 5 bases from J, leaving 11 bases between. The CDR3 DNA reads TGTGCCAGCAGTTTGTCCGGAGGGGACGAGCAGTACTTC. Encoded protein: CASSLSGGDEQYF.